Detailed here is one T cell receptor beta chain. Different DNA sequences within this sample yield the same CDR3. CDR1 is LGHDT, CDR2 YNNKEL, per germline (reference sequence). The CDR3 is 14 amino acids. With 5 bases clipped from V and 8 bases from J, the junction kept 7 bases outside the gene matches. These data originate in a study of blood T cell repertoires in COVID-19. At the level of the study: Sites in the United States, Italy and Spain provided acute and convalescent COVID-19 samples. Sample material is recorded as cDNA or gDNA derived from T cells, B-cell-depleted T cells, or PBMCs.

In the study's own analysis: Amplification with reference gene primers provided the estimates of nucleated cell counts. Assay used: immunoSEQ multiplex PCR; TCRdb lists only in-frame clones, some missing. That table gives V, J and clone size, and the DNA gave D and trimming. The sample has under 300,000 clones, 85% to 90% seen once. Sample: peripheral blood. This receptor was taken from a woman aged 40 to 50 with acute or convalescent COVID-19. The genes are TRBV3-1 (or the pseudogene TRBV3-2) and TRBJ1-2, with 11 bases lining up with TRBD1. The DNA of the CDR3 is TGTGCCAGCAGCGAAGGACAGGGGGCTCGGGGCTACACCTTC. Translating gives CASSEGQGARGYTF.